A selection of T cell receptor beta chains follows, all from one sample in a study of blood T cells in healthy people across ages. Each CDR3 protein is one row after TCRdb ran MiXCR on the 5' RACE reads. The table has roughly 1.7 million distinct CDR3 sequences, about 32% seen once. Sequenced material: blood. The receptor source for this set is a woman aged 25-40 years in good health. Both conserved end residues are part of each CDR3. A D gene is named only where the DNA matches it firmly. Part of the rows lack a size; the others show once, few, many or a class for expanded clones.

abundance | j_gene | v_gene | d_gene | CDR3aa | CDR3nt
few | TRBJ2-5 | TRBV7-2 | TRBD2 | CASSLEPRGGRKTQYF | TGTGCCAGCAGCTTAGAACCGCGGGGGGGCCGAAAGACCCAGTACTTC
once | TRBJ1-1 | TRBV9 | TRBD1 | CASSPGTGETEAFF | TGTGCCAGCAGCCCAGGGACAGGGGAAACTGAAGCTTTCTTT
few | TRBJ1-1 | TRBV12-3/TRBV12-4 | NA | CASSPSTGPQFGAFF | TGTGCCAGCAGTCCGTCGACAGGACCCCAGTTTGGGGCTTTCTTT
NA | TRBJ2-3 | TRBV4-2 | TRBD2 | CASSLERTSGGSRTGTQYF | TGTGCCAGCAGCCTCGAGAGGACTAGCGGGGGATCTCGCACAGGTACGCAGTATTTT
NA | TRBJ1-2 | TRBV9 | TRBD1 | CASSGYAGGQGADGYTF | TGTGCCAGCAGCGGCTACGCGGGGGGACAGGGGGCTGATGGCTACACCTTC
NA | TRBJ1-1 | TRBV11-3 | NA | CASSLVGGRTEAFF | TGTGCCAGCAGCTTAGTAGGAGGGAGGACTGAAGCTTTCTTT
NA | TRBJ1-6 | TRBV4-1 | NA | CASSQDRGGINSPLHF | TGCGCCAGCAGCCAAGATCGGGGAGGGATTAATTCACCCCTCCACTTT
many | TRBJ2-7 | TRBV29-1 | TRBD1 | CSVQDRGAHEQYF | TGCAGCGTTCAAGACAGGGGCGCCCACGAGCAGTACTTC
few | TRBJ1-4 | TRBV6-5 | NA | CASSYGGAANEKLFF | TGTGCCAGCAGTTACGGCGGCGCAGCTAATGAAAAACTGTTTTTT
few | TRBJ2-5 | TRBV11-1 | NA | CASSTIMKETQYF | TGTGCCAGCAGCACCATCATGAAAGAGACCCAGTACTTC
many | TRBJ2-7 | TRBV5-1 | NA | CASSLDYSYEQYF | TGCGCCAGCAGCTTGGATTACTCCTACGAGCAGTACTTC
few | TRBJ2-1 | TRBV27 | NA | CASSTLDTYGGNEQFF | TGTGCCAGCAGTACTCTAGACACCTATGGGGGGAATGAGCAGTTCTTC
NA | TRBJ1-1 | TRBV9 | NA | CASSVVGAPTEAFF | TGTGCCAGCAGCGTAGTGGGGGCGCCCACTGAAGCTTTCTTT
few | TRBJ2-1 | TRBV20-1 | NA | CSVGSQSYNEQFF | TGCAGTGTTGGCAGTCAATCCTACAATGAGCAGTTCTTC
NA | TRBJ2-5 | TRBV30 | TRBD2 | CAWNLAGGPKTQYF | TGTGCCTGGAATTTAGCGGGGGGGCCAAAGACCCAGTACTTC
NA | TRBJ1-1 | TRBV29-1 | NA | CSVMGHRNTEAFF | TGCAGTGTGATGGGTCATAGGAACACTGAAGCTTTCTTT
few | TRBJ2-7 | TRBV20-1 | NA | CSADNEGVTTYEQYF | TGCAGTGCTGATAACGAGGGGGTGACAACCTACGAGCAGTACTTC
many | TRBJ1-1 | TRBV18 | NA | CASSPGVNTEAFF | TGTGCCAGCAGTCCCGGGGTAAACACTGAAGCTTTCTTT
NA | TRBJ2-3 | TRBV2 | TRBD2 | CASSGGTSGAIIDTQYF | TGTGCCAGCAGTGGTGGGACTAGTGGCGCGATTATAGATACGCAGTATTTT
NA | TRBJ1-5 | TRBV7-3 | NA | CASSFPGNGNQPQHF | TGTGCCAGCAGCTTCCCAGGGAACGGCAATCAGCCCCAGCATTTT
NA | TRBJ2-4 | TRBV14 | TRBD1 | CASREDRVYGKNIQYF | TGTGCCAGCAGGGAAGACAGGGTTTATGGCAAAAACATTCAGTACTTC
few | TRBJ2-1 | TRBV29-1 | NA | CSVEKRNLDNEQFF | TGCAGCGTTGAAAAGCGGAACTTGGACAATGAGCAGTTCTTC
NA | TRBJ2-7 | TRBV5-1 | NA | CASSFQGSSSYEQYF | TGCGCCAGCAGCTTTCAGGGGTCGAGCTCCTACGAGCAGTACTTC
NA | TRBJ2-7 | TRBV4-1 | NA | CASSQESGAGEYEQYF | TGCGCCAGCAGCCAAGAGAGCGGGGCAGGGGAATACGAGCAGTACTTC
NA | TRBJ2-7 | TRBV21-1 | NA | CASSTEPYEQYF | TGTGCCAGCTCGACGGAGCCCTACGAGCAGTACTTC
NA | TRBJ2-3 | TRBV9 | NA | CASSVVEDTQYF | TGTGCCAGCAGCGTAGTAGAAGATACGCAGTATTTT
few | TRBJ1-6 | TRBV3-1 | NA | CASSRGAGRSPLHF | TGTGCCAGCAGCCGCGGGGCAGGGCGGTCACCCCTCCACTTT
NA | TRBJ1-5 | TRBV20-1 | TRBD1 | CSARDPGGGNQPQHF | TGCAGTGCTAGAGATCCAGGGGGAGGCAATCAGCCCCAGCATTTT
NA | TRBJ2-5 | TRBV7-9 | TRBD2 | CASSLALSLAGRETQYF | TGTGCCAGCAGCTTAGCGCTAAGCCTAGCGGGACGAGAGACCCAGTACTTC
few | TRBJ2-1 | TRBV4-2 | TRBD2 | CASSPTGGHGNEQFF | TGTGCCAGCAGCCCCACGGGGGGTCATGGAAATGAGCAGTTCTTC
many | TRBJ2-1 | TRBV20-1 | TRBD2 | CCATGGRRNEQFF | TGCTGTGCCACGGGGGGGCGTCGCAATGAGCAGTTCTTC
NA | TRBJ2-7 | TRBV28 | TRBD1 | CASSLSKTGLASYEQYF | TGTGCCAGCAGTTTATCTAAGACAGGGTTGGCTTCCTACGAGCAGTACTTC
NA | TRBJ1-4 | TRBV9 | NA | CASSVGATNEKLFF | TGTGCCAGCAGCGTAGGGGCAACTAATGAAAAACTGTTTTTT